This is a list of T cell receptor beta chains from one sample in a study of regulatory dendritic cells for organ transplantation. Here immunoSEQ multiplex PCR was the method, and the copy in TCRdb shows in-frame clones only, minus some. The sample yields 35,000 to 45,000 clones, 90% to 95% seen once. The sequencing input was naive CD8+ T cells from blood. The receptor source for this set is a human donor in good health. Each CDR3 is given with its conserved first and last residue. The D gene is left open where the match is weak.

v_call,d_call,j_call,cdr3_aa
TRBV4-2,NA,TRBJ2-3,CASSQDLLALSTDTQYF
TRBV5-4,NA,TRBJ1-2,CASSEERVGYTF
TRBV27,TRBD2,TRBJ2-2,CASSWTSGNTGELFF
TRBV6-1,NA,TRBJ2-3,CASTPGLRNTQYF
TRBV19,NA,TRBJ2-7,CASSPYGGALRNYEQYF
TRBV14,NA,TRBJ1-1,CASSASGSTEAFF
TRBV5-4,TRBD1,TRBJ1-1,CASRWDRNTEAFF
TRBV28,NA,TRBJ1-1,CASSLNRDTEAFF
TRBV5-4,TRBD1,TRBJ2-7,CASSFQGVTYEQYF
TRBV19,NA,TRBJ2-5,CASSMDRDQETQYF
TRBV7-9,TRBD2,TRBJ2-3,CASSLASGGNTDTQYF
TRBV5-4,TRBD1,TRBJ2-7,CASSLGDRVYEQYF
TRBV5-4,NA,TRBJ1-1,CASSSLGMGYTEAFF
TRBV4-2,NA,TRBJ2-5,CASSQTGLLETQYF
TRBV29-1,TRBD1,TRBJ2-2,CSVQTGYNTGELFF
TRBV4-1,NA,TRBJ1-5,CASSQTQFSNQPQHF
TRBV2,NA,TRBJ2-7,CASRQSYEQYF
TRBV27,TRBD2,TRBJ2-7,CASSSGLAGGLPYEQYF
TRBV30,NA,TRBJ1-5,CAWTPQPQHF
TRBV6-6,NA,TRBJ2-7,CASSVTVYEQYF
TRBV4-3,NA,TRBJ1-6,CASRRNRDFNSPLHF
TRBV2,NA,TRBJ2-7,CASSEAGVTYEQYF
TRBV28,NA,TRBJ2-2,CASSLWGSPTGELFF
TRBV2,TRBD2,TRBJ2-5,CASSEVTSVLQETQYF
TRBV7-9,NA,TRBJ2-5,CASSLAWETQYF
TRBV6-5,NA,TRBJ2-2,CASSYVSSNTGELFF
TRBV6-5,NA,TRBJ2-7,CASAPGIGYEQYF
TRBV4-3,TRBD1,TRBJ2-1,CASSQDITGGAYNEQFF